Listed below are T cell receptor beta chains from one sample, sequenced in a study of blood T cell repertoires in COVID-19. Only in-frame clones appear in the TCRdb table, and some are missing; sequencing was by immunoSEQ multiplex PCR. The table includes over 150,000 clones, around 83% detected once. Specimen: peripheral blood. These receptors all come from a human donor in a cohort sampled during active COVID-19. The CDR3 runs from the conserved cysteine through the conserved F or W. Each record gives: V gene, J gene, clone size, D gene, CDR3 protein, CDR3 DNA. The D gene is left open where the match is weak. The size entry is marked missing in some rows and otherwise reads once, few, many or a size class.

V: TRBV10-1
J: TRBJ2-7
size: -
D: -
CDR3: CASSESYRGSYEQYF
DNA: TGCGCCAGCAGTGAGTCGTATCGGGGCTCCTACGAGCAGTACTTC

V: TRBV28
J: TRBJ2-7
size: few
D: -
CDR3: CASSSFNNEQYF
DNA: TGTGCCAGCAGTTCCTTTAACAACGAGCAGTACTTC

V: TRBV9
J: TRBJ2-1
size: -
D: TRBD2
CDR3: CASSAGGLASDEQFF
DNA: TGTGCCAGCAGCGCGGGGGGACTCGCTTCCGATGAGCAGTTCTTC

V: TRBV21-1
J: TRBJ2-7
size: once
D: -
CDR3: CASSKGDRPKYRF
DNA: TGTGCCAGCAGCAAGGGGGACAGGCCCAAATACCGATTC

V: TRBV5-1
J: TRBJ1-2
size: -
D: -
CDR3: CASSLDPWAFNYGYTF
DNA: TGCGCCAGCAGCTTGGATCCATGGGCTTTTAACTATGGCTACACCTTC

V: TRBV18
J: TRBJ2-1
size: -
D: -
CDR3: CASSKFQGPSSYNEQFF
DNA: TGTGCCAGCTCGAAATTTCAGGGGCCGAGCTCCTACAATGAGCAGTTCTTC

V: TRBV4-1
J: TRBJ1-1
size: -
D: TRBD1
CDR3: CASWGTGGWGGEAFF
DNA: TGCGCCAGCTGGGGGACAGGGGGTTGGGGCGGTGAAGCTTTCTTT

V: TRBV12-3/TRBV12-4
J: TRBJ2-5
size: -
D: -
CDR3: CASSFFQQETQYF
DNA: TGTGCCAGCAGTTTTTTCCAGCAAGAGACCCAGTACTTC

V: TRBV2
J: TRBJ2-7
size: once
D: TRBD2
CDR3: CASRDPAGATYEQYF
DNA: TGTGCCAGCAGAGACCCCGCGGGAGCCACCTACGAGCAGTACTTC

V: TRBV10-3
J: TRBJ2-7
size: -
D: -
CDR3: CAISESGLLLYYEQYF
DNA: TGTGCCATCAGTGAGTCTGGTTTGTTGCTCTACTACGAGCAGTACTTC

V: TRBV6-2/TRBV6-3
J: TRBJ2-5
size: once
D: -
CDR3: CASSTGLKTQYF
DNA: TGTGCCAGCAGTACAGGGTTAAAGACCCAGTACTTC

V: TRBV27
J: TRBJ2-3
size: -
D: TRBD2
CDR3: CASSPEGGRAADTQYF
DNA: TGTGCCAGCAGCCCGGAGGGTGGGAGGGCCGCAGATACGCAGTATTTT

V: TRBV18
J: TRBJ2-1
size: -
D: -
CDR3: CASSPVSYNEQFF
DNA: TGTGCCAGCTCACCCGTTTCCTACAATGAGCAGTTCTTC